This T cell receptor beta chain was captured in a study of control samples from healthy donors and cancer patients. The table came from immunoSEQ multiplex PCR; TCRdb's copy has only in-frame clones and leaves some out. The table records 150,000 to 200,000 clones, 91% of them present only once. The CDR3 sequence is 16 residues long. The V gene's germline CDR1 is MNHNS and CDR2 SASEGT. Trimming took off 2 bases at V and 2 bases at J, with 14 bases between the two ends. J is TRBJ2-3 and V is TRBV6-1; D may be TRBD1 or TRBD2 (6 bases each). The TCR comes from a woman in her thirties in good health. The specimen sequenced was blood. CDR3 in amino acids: CASSERGRSNTDTQYF. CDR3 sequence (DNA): TGTGCCAGCAGTGAACGGGGGCGGAGTAACACAGATACGCAGTATTTT.